One sample yielded the 24 T cell receptor beta chains listed below, sequenced in a study of shared clonotypes between healthy human individuals. TCRdb's copy holds only in-frame clones and misses some; the assay was immunoSEQ multiplex PCR. The sample has about 2.3 million clones, less than 95% seen once. Specimen: naive CD4+ T cells from PBMCs. The subset denotes: CD45RA+ positively selected. Source of these receptors: a man aged 18 to 30 in good health. Some clones in this sample may be carry-over from other donors' samples.

The genes are TRBV5-1 and TRBJ2-1; TRBD2 matches at 13 bases. CDR3 length: 16 amino acids. Germline V lookup: CDR1 SGHRS, CDR2 YFSETQ. Trimming took 4 bases from V and 2 from J; bases not matched to a gene: 3. CDR3 loop: CASSKGLAGAYNEQFF. In DNA form, the CDR3 reads TGCGCCAGCAGCAAAGGACTAGCGGGAGCCTACAATGAGCAGTTCTTC.

The table lists this clone with a count of one. This chain connects TRBV10-3 to TRBJ2-7; D unclear. V shed 6 bases and J shed 5 bases, with 17 bases lying between them. CDR1 is ENHRY and CDR2 is SYGVKD in the germline V gene. The CDR3 has 14 amino acids. The CDR3 is CAIRPVLGWDEQYF. The CDR3 DNA follows: TGTGCCATCAGACCGGTGCTGGGCTGGGACGAGCAGTACTTC.

The sample holds one count of this clone. Other DNA sequences of this sample code for an identical CDR3. This chain links TRBV5-1 with TRBJ2-7; D might be TRBD2 (5 bases). Trimming stripped 0 bases from V and 6 bases from J, with 10 bases between. Germline assignment: CDR1 SGHRS and CDR2 YFSETQ. The CDR3 sequence is 13 residues long. CDR3 nucleotides: TGCGCCAGCAGCTTGGCTGGACTCTCCGAGCAGTACTTC. Translated, it gives CASSLAGLSEQYF.

The chain links TRBV18 to TRBJ1-1; possibly TRBD1 for D (5 bases). There are 16 residues in the CDR3. Germline CDR1 reads KGHSH; CDR2 reads LQKENI. V lost 3 bases and J 5 bases, leaving 19 bases between the germline ends. CDR3 DNA sequence: TGTGCCAGCTCACCGTCTTGGGGCAGGGAGGTGACTGAAGCTTTCTTT. This translates into CASSPSWGREVTEAFF.

This chain joins TRBV19 and TRBJ1-2; D is uncertain. The CDR3 totals 13 residues. Trimming took 2 bases from V and 2 from J, leaving 6 bases between them. Per the germline V gene, CDR1 is LNHDA and CDR2 is SQIVND (reference sequence). This CDR3 reads CASSIKTNYGYTF. The CDR3 DNA follows: TGTGCCAGTAGTATAAAGACCAACTATGGCTACACCTTC.

The CDR3 here is CASSFLVAGELFF. CDR3 nucleotide sequence: TGTGCCAGCAGCTTTTTGGTTGCCGGGGAGCTGTTTTTT. V usage is TRBV7-3 and J usage is TRBJ2-2, with no clear D. Germline lookup yields CDR1 SGHTA and CDR2 FQGTGA. The CDR3 totals 13 residues. Trimming shortened V by 3 bases and J by 6 bases, and 8 bases separated the two germline ends.

J is TRBJ2-6 and V is TRBV27; D not resolved. Germline CDR1 MNHEY, CDR2 SMNVEV (reference sequence). This CDR3 has 15 amino acids. Trimming took off 5 bases at V and 1 base at J, with 9 bases between the two ends. The CDR3 DNA reads TGTGCCAGCAGTCCCCTCAGGTCTGGGGCCAACGTCCTGACTTTC. Amino acids: CASSPLRSGANVLTF.

This clone was seen a single time. The gene calls are TRBV7-3 and TRBJ2-5; 9 bases are a match to TRBD2. Germline CDR1 SGHTA, CDR2 FQGTGA. CDR3 length equals 19 residues. V lost 2 bases and J lost 2; bases outside the gene matches: 15. CDR3 DNA: TGTGCCAGCAGCTTATTAGGTAGAGGGCTAGCGGGGCAGCAAGAGACCCAGTACTTC. It yields the protein CASSLLGRGLAGQQETQYF. The variable domain in full, completed from reference TRBV7-3 and TRBJ2-5, reads GAGVSQTPSNKVTEKGKYVELRCDPISGHTALYWYRQSLGQGPEFLIYFQGTGAADDSGLPNDRFFAVRPEGSVSTLKIQRTERGDSAVYLCASSLLGRGLAGQQETQYFGPGTRLLVL.

The chain couples TRBV7-2 to TRBJ2-1, with 12 nucleotides matching TRBD2. V shed 5 bases, J shed 7 bases, and the junction held 9 bases outside the gene matches. Germline V CDR1 and CDR2: SGHTA, FQGNSA. The CDR3 length is 16 residues. The CDR3 DNA reads as TGTGCCAGCAGCAAGACTAGCGGGAGAGGTGGAAATGAGCAGTTCTTC. This encodes CASSKTSGRGGNEQFF.

The chain carries TRBV5-6 and TRBJ1-2; a possible D gene is TRBD1 (5 bases). The CDR3 totals 14 residues. Germline V lookup: CDR1 SGHDT, CDR2 YYEEEE. With 7 bases removed from V and 3 bases from J, the gap between germline ends came to 16 bases. CDR3 protein: CASYLWGSYYGYTF. The CDR3 bases are TGTGCCAGCTACCTATGGGGCTCCTACTATGGCTACACCTTC.

This rearrangement joins TRBV28 to TRBJ1-2; D remains unclear. CDR3 size: 14 residues. V dropped 6 bases and J dropped 4 bases, with 15 bases sitting between them. Germline V CDR1 and CDR2: MDHEN, SYDVKM. CDR3 bases: TGTGCCAGCAGCCCAACAAGTAGATCCTATGGCTACACCTTC. It specifies CASSPTSRSYGYTF.

V is TRBV28 and J is TRBJ1-5; D not certain. The CDR3 is 15 residues long. V was cut by 3 bases and J by 4 bases, with 13 bases left in between. Germline CDR1 is MDHEN and CDR2 is SYDVKM. The CDR3 is CASSFHGGANQPQHF. For the CDR3, the DNA is TGTGCCAGCAGTTTTCACGGCGGAGCGAATCAGCCCCAGCATTTT.

The chain employs TRBV6-1 and TRBJ2-1; D unresolved. Germline-derived CDR1 and CDR2 are MNHNS and SASEGT. The CDR3 is 13 amino acids. Trimming cost V 4 bases and J 8 bases, with 12 bases left between them. The CDR3 region is CASSGQIAYEQFF. The CDR3 DNA sequence: TGTGCCAGCAGTGGCCAAATCGCTTATGAGCAGTTCTTC.

The rearrangement joins TRBV6-5 to TRBJ2-2, with D possibly being TRBD2 (5 bases). The germline CDR1 and CDR2 sequences are MNHEY and SVGAGI. CDR3 size: 12 residues. V shed 8 bases and J shed 5 bases, with 9 bases lying between them. The CDR3 sequence is CASGSTTGELFF. Written as DNA, the CDR3 is TGTGCCAGCGGGAGTACGACCGGGGAGCTGTTTTTT.

CDR3 region: CASSPLSYSTGELFF. The DNA of the CDR3 is TGTGCCAGCAGCCCTCTTAGCTATAGCACCGGGGAGCTGTTTTTT. The chain joins TRBV14 to TRBJ2-2; D remains unclear. There are 15 residues in the CDR3. V was trimmed by 4 bases and J by 4 bases, leaving 13 bases between them. From germline, CDR1 is SGHDN and CDR2 FVKESK.

The chain couples TRBV15 to TRBJ2-7; D uncertain. The V end lost 1 base, the J end lost 5 bases, and 9 bases lay between the germline ends. CDR1 and CDR2 (germline): LNHNV, YYDKDF (reference sequence). The CDR3 consists of 13 residues. The CDR3 reads CATSRGKLDEQYF. CDR3 nucleotide sequence: TGTGCCACCAGCAGAGGAAAACTCGACGAGCAGTACTTC.

The chain is built from TRBV28 and TRBJ2-5, with TRBD2 identical over 9 bases. V was pared by 3 bases and J by 5 bases, with 4 bases of the junction left unmatched. In germline, CDR1 is MDHEN, CDR2 SYDVKM. The length of the CDR3 is 14 residues. CDR3 in DNA: TGTGCCAGCAGTTTGGCGGGGACTAGCGAGACCCAGTACTTC. This sequence encodes CASSLAGTSETQYF.

V and J are TRBV2 and TRBJ1-5, with D unresolved. With 6 bases removed from V and 4 bases from J, the gap between germline ends came to 16 bases. Germline-derived CDR1 and CDR2 are SNHLY and FYNNEI. CDR3 length equals 15 residues. The CDR3 sequence is CASSRNTAGNQPQHF. CDR3 nucleotide sequence: TGTGCCAGCAGCCGAAATACGGCGGGGAATCAGCCCCAGCATTTT.

CDR3 residues: CSAGKGHGYTF. In DNA, the CDR3 is TGCAGTGCTGGAAAGGGTCATGGCTACACCTTC. The chain uses TRBV20-1 and TRBJ1-2; D gene ambiguous. Trimming cost V 5 bases and J 6 bases, with 10 bases left between them. The CDR3 covers 11 residues. The germline V gene encodes CDR1 DFQATT and CDR2 SNEGSKA (reference sequence).

This chain connects TRBV5-1 to TRBJ1-2; TRBD1 is a possible D gene (5 bases). Trimming removed 0 bases at V and 0 bases at J, with 12 bases between. The CDR3 is 16 amino acids. Looked up from germline, CDR1 is SGHRS and CDR2 is YFSETQ. In DNA, the CDR3 is TGCGCCAGCAGCTTGGCTCTGGGGACCGCTAACTATGGCTACACCTTC. Amino acid sequence: CASSLALGTANYGYTF.

The chain uses TRBV9 and TRBJ2-3; no definite D call. Trimming took off 4 bases at V and 4 bases at J, with 19 bases between the two ends. The CDR3 sequence is 16 residues long. Germline CDR1 reads SGDLS; CDR2 reads YYNGEE. The CDR3 spells CASSPRSSRSADTQYF. DNA of the CDR3: TGTGCCAGCAGCCCCCGGTCGTCTCGGTCCGCAGATACGCAGTATTTT.

A note on this clone: This same CDR3 is encoded by further DNA sequences in the sample. The V call is TRBV9, the J call TRBJ2-2, with D unresolved. V dropped 2 bases and J dropped 3 bases, with 2 bases sitting between them. The CDR3 extends over 12 amino acids. The germline V gene has CDR1 SGDLS and CDR2 YYNGEE. The CDR3 nucleotides are TGTGCCAGCAGCGTTGACACCGGGGAGCTGTTTTTT. Amino acids: CASSVDTGELFF.

Comments on this clone: One end of the junction varies from germline; a read error may be responsible. Other nucleotide sequences from this sample produce the same CDR3. The genes are TRBV7-3 and TRBJ1-1, with TRBD1 as a possible D gene (6 bases). The germline V gene has CDR1 SGHTA and CDR2 FQGTGA. This CDR3 is built from 14 residues. CDR3 region: CASSFAPGDTEAFF. In DNA, the CDR3 is TGTGCCAGCAGCTTTGCGCCGGGGGACACTGAGGCTTTCTTT.

A note on this clone: Other nucleotide sequences in the sample specify the same CDR3. The CDR3 region has the DNA TGTGCCTGGAACCGGGACAGGGGTTACAATGAGCAGTTCTTC. It specifies CAWNRDRGYNEQFF. The chain combines TRBV30 with TRBJ2-1, with 10 positions matching TRBD1. V shed 4 bases and J 4 bases; nucleotides not matched to a gene: 4. Germline loops: CDR1 GTSNPN, CDR2 SVGIG (reference sequence). The CDR3 extends over 14 amino acids.